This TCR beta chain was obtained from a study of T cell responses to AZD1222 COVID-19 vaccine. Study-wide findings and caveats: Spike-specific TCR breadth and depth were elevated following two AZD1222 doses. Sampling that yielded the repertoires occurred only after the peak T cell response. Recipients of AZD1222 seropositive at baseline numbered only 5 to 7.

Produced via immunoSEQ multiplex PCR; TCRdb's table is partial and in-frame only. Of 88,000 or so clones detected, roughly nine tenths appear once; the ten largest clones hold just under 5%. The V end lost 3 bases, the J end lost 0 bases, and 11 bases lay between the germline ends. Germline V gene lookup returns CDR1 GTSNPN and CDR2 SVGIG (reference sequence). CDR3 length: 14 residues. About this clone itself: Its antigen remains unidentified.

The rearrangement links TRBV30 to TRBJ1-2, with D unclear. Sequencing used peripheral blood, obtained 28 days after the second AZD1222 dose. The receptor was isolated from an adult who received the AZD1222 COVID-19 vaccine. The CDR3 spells CAWRALDANYGYTF. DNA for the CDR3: TGTGCCTGGAGGGCCCTAGACGCTAACTATGGCTACACCTTC.